What follows are 9 T cell receptor beta chains derived from one specimen sequenced in a study of blood T cell repertoires in COVID-19. Some clones are missing from TCRdb's copy, which holds only in-frame ones; the method was immunoSEQ multiplex PCR. The profile shows roughly 150,000 clones, 81% of them singletons. Sequences were obtained from peripheral blood. The origin of the receptors is a man between 60 and 75 years old with active or convalescent COVID-19.

This CDR3 reads CASSLPQGFTEAFF. DNA for the CDR3: TGTGCCAGCAGCTTGCCCCAGGGGTTCACTGAAGCTTTCTTT. The chain carries TRBV5-6 and TRBJ1-1, with TRBD1 as a possible D gene (6 bases). CDR3 length equals 14 residues. With 1 base removed from V and 4 bases from J, the gap between germline ends came to 11 bases. Germline V gene data show CDR1 as SGHDT and CDR2 as YYEEEE.

The CDR3 protein is CASSEGQGNSGNTIYF. The CDR3 nucleotides are TGTGCCAGCAGTGAAGGGCAGGGCAACTCTGGAAACACCATATATTTT. This chain joins TRBV2 and TRBJ1-3; possible D gene TRBD1, 5 bases. CDR3 size: 16 residues. The V gene lost 1 base and the J gene lost 0 bases, with 10 bases spanning the gap. CDR1 SNHLY and CDR2 FYNNEI come from the germline V gene. Supplemented by reference TRBV2 and TRBJ1-3, the full variable domain reads EPEVTQTPSHQVTQMGQEVILRCVPISNHLYFYWYRQILGQKVEFLVSFYNNEISEKSEIFDDQFSVERPDGSNFTLKIRSTKLEDSAMYFCASSEGQGNSGNTIYFGEGSWLTVV.

V gene TRBV13 combines with J gene TRBJ2-5, with 8 bases identical to TRBD2. CDR1 is PRHDT, CDR2 FYEKMQ, per germline (reference sequence). CDR3 length: 14 residues. Trimming at V came to 3 bases and at J to 4 bases, leaving 4 bases not matched to a gene. The CDR3 coding sequence is TGTGCCAGCAGCTTCGGGGGGGCCAGAGAGACCCAGTACTTC. Protein: CASSFGGARETQYF.

This chain uses TRBV3-1 (or the pseudogene TRBV3-2) with TRBJ2-7; 9 bases are a match to TRBD2. Looked up from germline, CDR1 is LGHDT and CDR2 is YNNKEL (reference sequence). The CDR3 loop spans 14 amino acids. Losses at the gene ends were 5 bases for V and 3 bases for J; bases not matched to a gene: 5. DNA for the CDR3: TGTGCCAGCAGCGAGACTAGCGGAAACTACGAGCAGTACTTC. Its translation is CASSETSGNYEQYF.

This chain uses TRBV9 with TRBJ1-1, with D possibly matching TRBD1 (5 bases). V lost 4 bases to trimming and J lost 5 bases, with 12 bases between them. The CDR3 contains 13 residues. Germline-derived CDR1 and CDR2 are SGDLS and YYNGEE. This chain's CDR3 is CASSRDSQTEAFF. CDR3 coding DNA: TGTGCCAGCAGCCGCGACAGCCAGACTGAAGCTTTCTTT.

The chain carries TRBV7-9 and TRBJ1-1; TRBD1 might be the D (6 bases). The CDR3 is 15 amino acids. V shed 5 bases and J shed 3 bases, with 16 bases lying between them. Germline CDR1 is SEHNR and CDR2 is FQNEAQ (reference sequence). The CDR3 DNA follows: TGTGCCAGCAGCCCGCTGGGCGGGGGGCACACTGAAGCTTTCTTT. Translating gives CASSPLGGGHTEAFF.

V gene TRBV11-2 combines with J gene TRBJ2-7; D gene unclear. Trimming removed 2 bases at V and 4 bases at J, with 18 bases between. The CDR3 has 16 amino acids. Germline V gives CDR1 SGHAT, CDR2 FQNNGV. DNA for the CDR3: TGTGCCAGCAGCTTACCGGTTACTACAAGGTTGTACGAGCAGTACTTC. Its protein is CASSLPVTTRLYEQYF.

The V gene is TRBV5-1, the J gene TRBJ1-1; TRBD1 might be the D (6 bases). CDR3 length: 13 residues. V was cut by 2 bases and J by 1 base, with 6 bases left in between. From germline, CDR1 is SGHRS and CDR2 YFSETQ. The CDR3 loop is CASSFRGNTEAFF. CDR3 bases: TGCGCCAGCAGCTTCAGGGGGAACACTGAAGCTTTCTTT.

The table lists this clone with a count of one. The chain couples TRBV10-3 to TRBJ1-5; the match to TRBD1 covers 8 bases. Germline CDR1 ENHRY, CDR2 SYGVKD. The CDR3 has 16 amino acids. The junction had 9 bases not matched to a gene; V was cut back by 3 bases and J by 5 bases. The CDR3 loop is CAISDKGTGRDQPQHF. CDR3 in DNA: TGTGCCATCAGTGATAAAGGGACAGGCCGGGATCAGCCCCAGCATTTT.